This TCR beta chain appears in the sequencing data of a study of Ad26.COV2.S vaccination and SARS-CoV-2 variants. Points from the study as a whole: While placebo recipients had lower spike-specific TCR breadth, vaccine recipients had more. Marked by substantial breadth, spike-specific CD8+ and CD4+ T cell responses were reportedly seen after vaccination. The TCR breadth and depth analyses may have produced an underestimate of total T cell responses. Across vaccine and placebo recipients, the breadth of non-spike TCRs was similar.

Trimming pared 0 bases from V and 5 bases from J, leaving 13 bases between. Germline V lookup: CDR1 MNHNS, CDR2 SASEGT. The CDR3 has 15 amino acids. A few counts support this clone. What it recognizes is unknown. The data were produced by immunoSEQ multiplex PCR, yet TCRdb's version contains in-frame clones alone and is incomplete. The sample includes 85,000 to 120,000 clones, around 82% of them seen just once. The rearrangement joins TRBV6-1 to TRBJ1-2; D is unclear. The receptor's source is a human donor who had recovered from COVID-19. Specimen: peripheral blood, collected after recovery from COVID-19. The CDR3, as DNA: TGTGCCAGCAGTGAAGCGGTCGATGCTTATTATGGCTACACCTTC. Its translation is CASSEAVDAYYGYTF.